This T cell receptor beta chain was found in a study of blood T cell repertoires in COVID-19. Sequenced by immunoSEQ multiplex PCR; TCRdb stores in-frame clones only, minus some. The table shows 100,000 or so clones, with 80% occurring only once. Trimming removed 1 base at V and 2 bases at J, with 13 bases between. Per germline, CDR1 LGHNA and CDR2 YSLEER. This CDR3 is 16 amino acids long. This clone was detected ten times or more. This sequence was found in a woman aged 70-85 years with acute or convalescent COVID-19. Sequencing input: peripheral blood. This chain links TRBV4-3 with TRBJ2-3, with D possibly TRBD1 on 6 matching bases. The CDR3 spells CASSQAKDRDTDTQYF. For the CDR3, the DNA is TGCGCCAGCAGCCAAGCCAAGGACAGAGACACAGATACGCAGTATTTT.